This entry describes one T cell receptor (beta chain). Authors' data handling: Amplification from reference gene primers served as the basis for estimated nucleated cell counts. Method: immunoSEQ multiplex PCR; TCRdb's copy keeps in-frame clones and lacks some. From that table come the V and J calls and clone size; the DNA was used to work out D and trimming. The sample lists about 80,000 clones, around four fifths occurring once. These data come from a study of blood T cell repertoires in COVID-19. Study-level background: Samples representing acute and convalescent COVID-19 were sourced from the United States, Italy and Spain. PBMCs, B-cell-depleted T cells, or T cells provided the cDNA or gDNA that made up the material.

CDR3 length equals 14 residues. CDR1 is SEHNR, CDR2 FQNEAQ, per germline (reference sequence). V was pared by 4 bases and J by 1 base, with 2 bases of the junction left unmatched. The chain recombines TRBV7-9 with TRBJ1-2; 8 bases match TRBD1. The clonotype originates from an elderly man with active or convalescent COVID-19. The sample was peripheral blood. In nucleotides, the CDR3 is TGTGCCAGCAGCTCCAGGGGGCTTAACTATGGCTACACCTTC. The encoded protein is CASSSRGLNYGYTF.